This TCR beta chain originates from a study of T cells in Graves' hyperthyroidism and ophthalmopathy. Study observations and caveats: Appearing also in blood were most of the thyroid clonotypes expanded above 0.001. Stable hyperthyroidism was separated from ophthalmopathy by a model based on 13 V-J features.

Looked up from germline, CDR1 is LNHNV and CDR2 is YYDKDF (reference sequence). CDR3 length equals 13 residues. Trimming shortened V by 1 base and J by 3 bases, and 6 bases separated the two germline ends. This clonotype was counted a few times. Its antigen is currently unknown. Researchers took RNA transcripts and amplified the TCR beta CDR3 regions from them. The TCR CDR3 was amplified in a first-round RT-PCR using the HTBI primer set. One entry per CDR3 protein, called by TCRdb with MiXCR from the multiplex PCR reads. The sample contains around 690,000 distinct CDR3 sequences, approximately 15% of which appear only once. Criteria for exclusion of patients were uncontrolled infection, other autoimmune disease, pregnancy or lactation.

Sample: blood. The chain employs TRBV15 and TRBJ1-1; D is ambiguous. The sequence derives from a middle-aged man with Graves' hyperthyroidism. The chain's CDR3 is CATSRAGYTEAFF. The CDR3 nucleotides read TGTGCCACCAGCAGAGCGGGGTACACTGAAGCTTTCTTT.